This T cell receptor (beta chain) stems from a study of T cell responses to AZD1222 COVID-19 vaccine. Details on this clone: Its specificity is not known.

Study results and caveats: Among those given AZD1222, only 5 to 7 were seropositive at baseline. White British ancestry dominated among donors, who included more females, and clonal diversity was possibly underestimated.

The CDR3 covers 18 residues. Per germline, CDR1 SGHKS and CDR2 YYEKEE (reference sequence). V gave up 4 bases and J gave up 0 bases; unmatched junction bases: 12. Libraries were prepared by immunoSEQ multiplex PCR; TCRdb keeps only in-frame clonotypes and omits some of them. Counted here are more than 95,000 clones, roughly 90% occurring once; the ten biggest clones make up 15% to 20%. This sequence was found in an adult in good health. Sequences were derived from peripheral blood, sampled on day 0 of AZD1222 vaccination. This chain uses TRBV5-5 with TRBJ1-4; 7 bases are a match to TRBD1. CDR3 DNA sequence: TGTGCCAGCAGCCCGGGACAGATCCTGACCACAACTAATGAAAAACTGTTTTTT. It encodes CASSPGQILTTTNEKLFF.